Presented here are 17 T cell receptor beta chains from one specimen sequenced in a study of beta chain features in type 1 diabetes. Overall study findings and caveats: TCRB CDR3s from Type 1 diabetes patients were moderately but significantly shorter in all four CD4+ subsets.

Reverse transcription of all isolated RNA meant that expressed TCRB transcripts were sequenced. This table comes from immunoSEQ multiplex PCR, and its TCRdb copy is limited to in-frame clones, with some not included. The repertoire holds some 200,000 clones, with 16% as singletons. For these TCRs, the target antigens are not known. Sequencing used naive CD4+ T cells from blood. The source is a young man with type 1 diabetes.

The rearrangement uses TRBV5-4 and TRBJ2-1; D may be TRBD1 or TRBD2 (6 bases each). The CDR3 totals 15 residues. V was clipped by 4 bases and J by 1 base, with 12 bases between them. Germline CDR1 and CDR2: SGHNT and YYREEE (reference sequence). For the CDR3, the DNA is TGTGCCAGCAGCCCCAGGGGAGGTTCCTACAATGAGCAGTTCTTC. It encodes CASSPRGGSYNEQFF.

This clone was counted between two and nine times. This chain joins TRBV29-1 and TRBJ2-1, with 7 bases identical to TRBD2. Germline assignment: CDR1 SQVTM and CDR2 ANQGSEA. V shed 7 bases and J 2 bases; nucleotides not matched to a gene: 8. This CDR3 region has 14 residues. DNA of the CDR3: TGCAGCGGATTAGCGGGTGTGCCCTACAATGAGCAGTTCTTC. Encoded protein: CSGLAGVPYNEQFF.

In this sample, this clone turned up a few times. This chain links TRBV4-2 with TRBJ2-1; 13 positions agree with TRBD2. CDR1 is LGHNA and CDR2 is YNFKEQ in the germline V gene. There are 17 residues in the CDR3. V shed 3 bases, J shed 6 bases, and the junction held 8 bases outside the gene matches. CDR3 region: CASSQAARTSGSNEQFF. The CDR3 DNA sequence: TGTGCCAGCAGCCAGGCCGCTAGGACTAGCGGGAGCAATGAGCAGTTCTTC.

This clone was counted only a few times. This rearrangement joins TRBV9 to TRBJ1-1, with D uncertain. Germline CDR1 SGDLS, CDR2 YYNGEE. This CDR3 has 13 residues. V was cut by 6 bases and J by 2 bases, with 11 bases left in between. The CDR3 region is CASTEPGNTEAFF. As DNA, the CDR3 is TGTGCCAGCACCGAACCAGGTAACACTGAAGCTTTCTTT.

This clone occurred a few times. The rearrangement uses TRBV28 and TRBJ2-5; 12 bases match TRBD1. Germline V gene lookup returns CDR1 MDHEN and CDR2 SYDVKM. The J segment lost 5 bases and the V segment lost 4 bases, leaving 8 bases of the junction unmatched. The CDR3 is 16 residues long. As DNA, the CDR3 is TGTGCCAGCAGTTCTCCCGGGACAGGGGGCGCCGAGACCCAGTACTTC. This encodes CASSSPGTGGAETQYF.

This clone was picked up a small number of times. Other nucleotide sequences from this sample produce the same CDR3. In DNA, the CDR3 is TGCAGCGTAGGGGACTCCTACGAGCAGTACTTC. Translating it yields CSVGDSYEQYF. V and J are TRBV29-1 and TRBJ2-7, with D tentatively TRBD1 (5 bases). The CDR3 sequence is 11 residues long. The V end lost 6 bases, the J end lost 0 bases, and 6 bases lay between the germline ends. Germline V gene data show CDR1 as SQVTM and CDR2 as ANQGSEA.

The chain carries TRBV5-1 and TRBJ2-6, with D maybe TRBD1 (6 bases). Germline lookup yields CDR1 SGHRS and CDR2 YFSETQ. Deletions cut 0 bases from V and 7 bases from J, with 8 bases between. The length of the CDR3 is 14 residues. CDR3 region: CASSLAGHANVLTF. The CDR3, as DNA: TGCGCCAGCAGCTTGGCGGGACATGCCAACGTCCTGACTTTC.

There are a few counts of this clone. V is TRBV10-3 and J is TRBJ2-1; 9 bases line up with TRBD2. J gave up 4 bases and V 3 bases, and 4 bases lay outside the gene matches. The CDR3 spans 15 residues. Germline CDR1 ENHRY, CDR2 SYGVKD. In DNA form, the CDR3 reads TGTGCCATCAGTGAACAGCGGGAGGCATACAATGAGCAGTTCTTC. Translated: CAISEQREAYNEQFF.

In this sample, this clone turned up a few times. The chain recombines TRBV7-2 with TRBJ1-2; the D is unclear. The CDR3 is made up of 12 amino acids. CDR1 and CDR2 from the germline V gene are SGHTA and FQGNSA. V lost 5 bases, J lost 4 bases, and 8 bases lay in between. CDR3 sequence (DNA): TGTGCCAGCAGCCTTAATGCCTATGGCTACACCTTC. Translated, it gives CASSLNAYGYTF.

This clone was counted a few times. The chain couples TRBV4-3 to TRBJ2-3; TRBD2 might be the D (5 bases). Looked up from germline, CDR1 is LGHNA and CDR2 is YSLEER. The CDR3 is 13 residues long. V was pared by 4 bases and J by 4 bases, with 9 bases between. For the CDR3, the DNA is TGCGCCAGCAGCCGCGGGCCCGCAGATACGCAGTATTTT. It encodes CASSRGPADTQYF.

This clone was detected only a few times. The rearrangement uses TRBV7-9 and TRBJ2-1; TRBD2 might be the D (9 bases). Trimming took off 11 bases at V and 2 bases at J, with 16 bases between the two ends. This CDR3 has 14 residues. CDR1 is SEHNR, CDR2 FQNEAQ, per germline (reference sequence). CDR3 residues: CAPGGGRAYNEQFF. CDR3 bases: TGTGCCCCAGGGGGCGGGAGGGCCTACAATGAGCAGTTCTTC.

The J gene is TRBJ2-7, the V gene TRBV27; D is perhaps TRBD2 (5 bases). Looked up from germline, CDR1 is MNHEY and CDR2 is SMNVEV (reference sequence). Trimming left V 5 bases short and J 6 bases short, with 14 bases between. The CDR3 has 13 amino acids. In DNA, the CDR3 is TGTGCCAGCAGTCCCAGAGGGAGCGTCGAGCAGTACTTC. Its translation is CASSPRGSVEQYF.

The rearrangement uses TRBV7-3 and TRBJ2-1; 8 nucleotides align to TRBD2. The trim removed 5 bases at V and 9 bases at J, leaving 18 bases unmatched. The CDR3 has 17 residues. The germline gives CDR1 SGHTA, CDR2 FQGTGA. CDR3 DNA sequence: TGTGCCAGCAGCCGTTATCCCGGGACTAGATTCTCGGGTGAGCAGTTCTTC. Protein product: CASSRYPGTRFSGEQFF. The complete variable domain, with remaining parts taken from reference TRBV7-3 and TRBJ2-1, reads GAGVSQTPSNKVTEKGKYVELRCDPISGHTALYWYRQSLGQGPEFLIYFQGTGAADDSGLPNDRFFAVRPEGSVSTLKIQRTERGDSAVYLCASSRYPGTRFSGEQFFGPGTRLTVL.

The chain couples TRBV19 to TRBJ1-1, with D maybe TRBD1 (5 bases). The CDR3 sequence is 15 residues long. Trimming took off 6 bases at V and 1 base at J, with 15 bases between the two ends. The germline CDR1 and CDR2 sequences are LNHDA and SQIVND (reference sequence). The CDR3 DNA sequence: TGTGCCAGTAGCCCCCGTGGGGCAGCGAACACTGAAGCTTTCTTT. It yields the protein CASSPRGAANTEAFF.

The chain carries TRBV6-6 and TRBJ2-7; TRBD1 might be the D (5 bases). CDR3 length equals 15 residues. V lost 6 bases and J 1 base, leaving 16 bases between the germline ends. Germline V gives CDR1 MNHNY, CDR2 SVGAGI (reference sequence). CDR3 sequence (DNA): TGTGCCAGCAGCCAACCAGGGTACACGTCCTACGAGCAGTACTTC. This codes for CASSQPGYTSYEQYF.

The chain has TRBV10-3 and TRBJ2-3; 9 bases fit TRBD2. The germline V gene encodes CDR1 ENHRY and CDR2 SYGVKD. Losses at the gene ends were 3 bases for V and 3 bases for J; bases not matched to a gene: 7. The CDR3 has 16 residues. The CDR3 here is CAISEGSGSNTDTQYF. The CDR3 bases are TGTGCCATCAGTGAAGGTAGCGGGAGTAATACAGATACGCAGTATTTT.

This clone has more than one count but fewer than ten. V and J are TRBV25-1 and TRBJ2-1; TRBD2 agrees at 7 bases. The CDR3 sequence is 12 residues long. Germline-derived CDR1 and CDR2 are MGHDK and SYGVNS. With 8 bases clipped from V and 5 bases from J, the junction kept 3 bases outside the gene matches. CDR3 sequence (DNA): TGTGCCAGCTGGAGCGGGAACAATGAGCAGTTCTTC. It codes for CASWSGNNEQFF.